There are a few counts of the clone carrying this T cell receptor beta chain. This entry comes from a study of T-cell reconstitution after alpha-beta-depleted transplantation in children. The CDR3 covers 14 residues. Losses at the gene ends were 5 bases for V and 6 bases for J; bases not matched to a gene: 8. Germline V gene lookup returns CDR1 MNHNS and CDR2 SASEGT. As it was prepared, the TCRbeta library received unique molecular identifiers. One entry per CDR3 protein results from TCRdb running MiXCR on the PCR reads. This table has some 340,000 distinct CDR3 sequences, 10% to 13% appearing once. The sample was PBMCs from the stem cell graft donor, taken from the stem cell graft. The sequence derives from a human donor who donated a stem cell graft to a child with acute lymphoblastic leukemia. V gene TRBV6-1 combines with J gene TRBJ1-1; 8 bases line up with TRBD1. CDR3 sequence reads: CASSRTGRVPEAFF. Here the CDR3 DNA reads TGTGCCAGCAGTCGGACAGGGAGGGTACCTGAAGCTTTCTTT.